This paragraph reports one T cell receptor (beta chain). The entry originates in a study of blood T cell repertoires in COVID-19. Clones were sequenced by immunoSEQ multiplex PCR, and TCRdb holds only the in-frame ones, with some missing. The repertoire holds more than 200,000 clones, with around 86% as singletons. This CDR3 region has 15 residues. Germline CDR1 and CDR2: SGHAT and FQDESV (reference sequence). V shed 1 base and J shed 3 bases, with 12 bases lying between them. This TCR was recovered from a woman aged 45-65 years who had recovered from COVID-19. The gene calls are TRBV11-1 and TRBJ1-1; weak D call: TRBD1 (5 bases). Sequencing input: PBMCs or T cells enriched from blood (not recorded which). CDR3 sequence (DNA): TGTGCCAGCAGCTTAGGTCCTGGGGCGGACACTGAAGCTTTCTTT. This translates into CASSLGPGADTEAFF.